What follows describes a single T cell receptor beta chain. The junction differs from germline at one of its ends, possibly a read error. Repertoires were generated with immunoSEQ multiplex PCR, while TCRdb's copy carries only in-frame clones and drops some. Counted here are about 76,000 clones, roughly 87% occurring once; the ten biggest clones make up approximately 6%. This CDR3 is 15 amino acids long. Germline-derived CDR1 and CDR2 are KGHSH and LQKENI. The sample originates from a study of radiation and T cells in renal cell carcinoma. Described time point: blood 4 weeks post-SBRT, at nephrectomy. Treatment reported: 15 Gy SBRT to primary tumor, nephrectomy 4 weeks later.

This receptor was taken from a woman in her 70s with renal cell carcinoma. The chain combines TRBV18 with TRBJ2-4; 8 positions agree with TRBD1. Here the sequenced sample was blood, taken from a patient whose treatment included radiotherapy and nephrectomy. Here the CDR3 DNA reads TGTGCCAGCTCACCGCCGGACAGGGCCAGAAACATTCAGTACTTC. Amino acids: CASSPPDRARNIQYF.